This T cell receptor (beta chain) derives from a study of glioma-infiltrating T cells. Trimming pared 7 bases from V and 0 bases from J, leaving 13 bases between. CDR1 MGHRA and CDR2 YSYEKL come from the germline V gene. The CDR3 contains 15 residues. TCR alpha and beta CDR3 regions were amplified from RNA using iRepertoire nested multiplex PCR. TCRdb re-derived calls from the multiplex PCR reads in MiXCR, one entry per CDR3 protein. Among some 40,000 distinct CDR3 sequences, around 22% were seen once, and the ten largest hold less than 7%. This clonotype has a count of ten or more. The receptor was derived from a human donor with low-grade glioma or glioblastoma, undergoing nonglioma brain surgery, or in good health (not recorded which). Sequencing was performed on glioma tissue, nonneoplastic brain tissue, or PBMCs (not recorded which). This sequence joins TRBV4-1 and TRBJ2-1, with unresolved D. The CDR3 DNA reads TGCGCCAGCAACCTCGACCAGAGCTCCTACAATGAGCAGTTCTTC. It yields the protein CASNLDQSSYNEQFF.